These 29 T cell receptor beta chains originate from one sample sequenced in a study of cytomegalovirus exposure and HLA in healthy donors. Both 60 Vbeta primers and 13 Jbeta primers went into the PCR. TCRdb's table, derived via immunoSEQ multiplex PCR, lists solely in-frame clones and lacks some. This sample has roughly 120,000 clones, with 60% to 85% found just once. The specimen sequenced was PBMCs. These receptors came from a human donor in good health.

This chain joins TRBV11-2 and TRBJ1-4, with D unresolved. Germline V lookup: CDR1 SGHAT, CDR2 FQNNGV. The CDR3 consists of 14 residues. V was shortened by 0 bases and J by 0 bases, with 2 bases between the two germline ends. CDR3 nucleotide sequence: TGTGCCAGCAGCTTAGATACAACTAATGAAAAACTGTTTTTT. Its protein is CASSLDTTNEKLFF.

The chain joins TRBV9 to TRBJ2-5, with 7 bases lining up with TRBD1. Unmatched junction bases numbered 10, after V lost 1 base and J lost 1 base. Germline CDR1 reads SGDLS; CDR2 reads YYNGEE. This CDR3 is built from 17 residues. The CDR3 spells CASSVSDRVGIQETQYF. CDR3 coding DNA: TGTGCCAGCAGCGTAAGTGACAGGGTTGGCATCCAAGAGACCCAGTACTTC.

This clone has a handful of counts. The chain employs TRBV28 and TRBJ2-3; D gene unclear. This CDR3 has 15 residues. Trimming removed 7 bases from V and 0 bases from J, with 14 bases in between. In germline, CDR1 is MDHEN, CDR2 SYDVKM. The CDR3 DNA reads TGTGCCAGCAAGTTTGTCCAGCGCAGCACAGATACGCAGTATTTT. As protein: CASKFVQRSTDTQYF.

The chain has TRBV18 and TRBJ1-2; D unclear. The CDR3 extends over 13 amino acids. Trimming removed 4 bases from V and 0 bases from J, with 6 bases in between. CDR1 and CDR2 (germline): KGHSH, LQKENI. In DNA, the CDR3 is TGTGCCAGCTCACAACTCGCTAACTATGGCTACACCTTC. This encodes CASSQLANYGYTF.

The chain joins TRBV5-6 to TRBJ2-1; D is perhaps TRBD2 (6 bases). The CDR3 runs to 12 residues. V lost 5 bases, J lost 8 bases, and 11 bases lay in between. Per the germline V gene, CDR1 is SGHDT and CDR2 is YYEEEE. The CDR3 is CASRGGFYEQFF. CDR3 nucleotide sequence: TGTGCCAGCAGGGGGGGTTTTTATGAGCAGTTCTTC.

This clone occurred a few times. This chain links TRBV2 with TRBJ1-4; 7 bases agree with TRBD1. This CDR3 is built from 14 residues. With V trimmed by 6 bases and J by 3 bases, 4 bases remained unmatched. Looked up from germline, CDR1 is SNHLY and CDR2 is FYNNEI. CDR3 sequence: CASRRDRSNEKLFF. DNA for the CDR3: TGTGCCAGCAGACGGGACAGATCTAATGAAAAACTGTTTTTT. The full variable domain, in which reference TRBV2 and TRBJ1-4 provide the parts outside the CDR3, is EPEVTQTPSHQVTQMGQEVILRCVPISNHLYFYWYRQILGQKVEFLVSFYNNEISEKSEIFDDQFSVERPDGSNFTLKIRSTKLEDSAMYFCASRRDRSNEKLFFGSGTQLSVL.

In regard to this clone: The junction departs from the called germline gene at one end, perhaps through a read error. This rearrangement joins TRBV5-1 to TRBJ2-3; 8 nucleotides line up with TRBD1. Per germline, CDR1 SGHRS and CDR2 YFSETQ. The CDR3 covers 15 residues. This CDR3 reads CASSTRQGLTDTQYF. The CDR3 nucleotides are TGTGCCAGCAGCACTCGACAGGGGCTCACAGATACGCAGTATTTT.

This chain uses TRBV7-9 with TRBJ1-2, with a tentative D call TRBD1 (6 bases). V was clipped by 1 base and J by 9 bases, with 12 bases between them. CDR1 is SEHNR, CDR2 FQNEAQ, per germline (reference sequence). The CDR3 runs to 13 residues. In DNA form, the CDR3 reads TGTGCCAGCAGCTTAGACAGGGCTTGGAGCTACACCTTC. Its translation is CASSLDRAWSYTF.

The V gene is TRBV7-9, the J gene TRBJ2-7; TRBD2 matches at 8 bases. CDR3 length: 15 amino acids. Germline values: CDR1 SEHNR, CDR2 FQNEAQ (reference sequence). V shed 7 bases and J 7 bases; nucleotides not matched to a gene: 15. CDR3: CASTSLRAGAWEQYF. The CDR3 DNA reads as TGTGCCAGCACCTCCCTTCGAGCGGGGGCGTGGGAGCAGTACTTC.

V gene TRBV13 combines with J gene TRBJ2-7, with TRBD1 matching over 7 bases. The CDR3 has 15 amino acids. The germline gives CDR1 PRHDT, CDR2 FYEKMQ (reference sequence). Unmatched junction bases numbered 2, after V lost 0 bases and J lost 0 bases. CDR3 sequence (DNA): TGTGCCAGCAGCTTAGGAGGGGGCTTCTCCTACGAGCAGTACTTC. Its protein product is CASSLGGGFSYEQYF.

As DNA, the CDR3 is TGTGCCAGCAGCTTAGGACAGGGCCTCTCCTATAATTCACCCCTCCACTTT. Translation gives CASSLGQGLSYNSPLHF. The chain is built from TRBV13 and TRBJ1-6; possible D gene TRBD1, 6 bases. CDR1 and CDR2 from the germline V gene are PRHDT and FYEKMQ (reference sequence). The CDR3 sequence is 17 residues long. The V end was cut by 0 bases, the J end by 0 bases, with 9 bases between. The whole variable domain, remainder taken from reference TRBV13 and TRBJ1-6, is AAGVIQSPRHLIKEKRETATLKCYPIPRHDTVYWYQQGPGQDPQFLISFYEKMQSDKGSIPDRFSAQQFSDYHSELNMSSLELGDSALYFCASSLGQGLSYNSPLHFGNGTRLTVT.

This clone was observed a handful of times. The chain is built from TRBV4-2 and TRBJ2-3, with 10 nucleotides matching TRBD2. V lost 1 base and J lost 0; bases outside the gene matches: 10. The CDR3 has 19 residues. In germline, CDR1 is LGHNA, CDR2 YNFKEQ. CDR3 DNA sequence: TGTGCCAGCAGCCAAGTCAGAAGCGGGGGGGGAACTAGCACAGATACGCAGTATTTT. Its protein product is CASSQVRSGGGTSTDTQYF.

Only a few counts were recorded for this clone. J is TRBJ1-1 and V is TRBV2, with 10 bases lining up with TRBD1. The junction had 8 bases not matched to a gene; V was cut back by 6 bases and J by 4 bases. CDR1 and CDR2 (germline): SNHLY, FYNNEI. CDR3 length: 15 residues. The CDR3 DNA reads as TGTGCCAGCAGGACCTCGGGACAGGGGTTCACTGAAGCTTTCTTT. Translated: CASRTSGQGFTEAFF.

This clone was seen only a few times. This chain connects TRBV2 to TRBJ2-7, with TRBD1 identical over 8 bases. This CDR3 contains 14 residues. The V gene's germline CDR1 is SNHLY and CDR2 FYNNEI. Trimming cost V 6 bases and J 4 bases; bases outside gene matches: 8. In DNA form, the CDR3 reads TGTGCCAGCAGACATGACAGGGGCGGGTACGAGCAGTACTTC. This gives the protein CASRHDRGGYEQYF.

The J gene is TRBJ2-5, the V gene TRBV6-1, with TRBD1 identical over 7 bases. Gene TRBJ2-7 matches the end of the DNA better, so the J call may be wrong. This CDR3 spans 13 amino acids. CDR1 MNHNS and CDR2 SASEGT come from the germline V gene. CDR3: CASSSDRPYEQYF. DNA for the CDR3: TGTGCCAGCAGTTCGGACAGGCCCTACGAGCAGTACTTC.

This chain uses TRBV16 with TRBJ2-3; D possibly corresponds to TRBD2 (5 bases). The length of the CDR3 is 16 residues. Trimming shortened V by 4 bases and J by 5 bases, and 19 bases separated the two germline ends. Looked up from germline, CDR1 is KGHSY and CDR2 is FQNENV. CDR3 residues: CASSRGSELLQDTQYF. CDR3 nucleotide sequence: TGTGCCAGCAGCCGAGGGTCGGAACTCCTGCAAGATACGCAGTATTTT.

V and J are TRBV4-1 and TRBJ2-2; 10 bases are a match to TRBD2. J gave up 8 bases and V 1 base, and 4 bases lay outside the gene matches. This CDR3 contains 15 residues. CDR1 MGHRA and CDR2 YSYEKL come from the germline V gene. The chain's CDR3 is CASSQVLAGTGELFF. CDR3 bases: TGCGCCAGCAGCCAAGTACTAGCGGGGACTGGGGAGCTGTTTTTT.

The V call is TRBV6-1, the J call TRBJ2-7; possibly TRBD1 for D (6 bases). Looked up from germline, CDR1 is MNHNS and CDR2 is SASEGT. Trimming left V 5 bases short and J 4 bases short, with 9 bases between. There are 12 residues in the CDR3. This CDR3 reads CASSTQGYEQYF. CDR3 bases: TGTGCCAGCAGTACCCAGGGGTACGAGCAGTACTTC.

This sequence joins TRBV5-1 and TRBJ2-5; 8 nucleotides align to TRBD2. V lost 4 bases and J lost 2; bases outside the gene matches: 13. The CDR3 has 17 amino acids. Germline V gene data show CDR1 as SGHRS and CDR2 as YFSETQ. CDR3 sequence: CASSPGAGGVRQETQYF. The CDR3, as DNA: TGCGCCAGCAGCCCGGGGGCGGGGGGCGTTCGACAAGAGACCCAGTACTTC.

The CDR3 sequence is CASFSQELLNSPLHF. DNA for the CDR3: TGTGCCAGCTTCTCACAGGAACTTCTAAATTCACCCCTCCACTTT. The V call is TRBV5-4, the J call TRBJ1-6, with D perhaps matching TRBD1 (5 bases). This CDR3 comprises 15 residues. Trimming stripped 7 bases from V and 7 bases from J, with 18 bases between. Germline CDR1 is SGHNT and CDR2 is YYREEE (reference sequence).

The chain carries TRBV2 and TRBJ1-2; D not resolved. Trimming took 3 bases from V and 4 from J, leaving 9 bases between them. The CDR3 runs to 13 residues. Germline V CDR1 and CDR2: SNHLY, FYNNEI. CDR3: CASSEAATYGYTF. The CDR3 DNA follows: TGTGCCAGCAGTGAGGCAGCGACCTATGGCTACACCTTC.

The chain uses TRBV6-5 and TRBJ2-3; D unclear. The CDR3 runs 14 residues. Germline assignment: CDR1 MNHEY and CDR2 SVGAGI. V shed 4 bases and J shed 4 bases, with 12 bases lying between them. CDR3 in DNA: TGTGCCAGCAGTTTGATAGTAGAAGCAGATACGCAGTATTTT. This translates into CASSLIVEADTQYF.

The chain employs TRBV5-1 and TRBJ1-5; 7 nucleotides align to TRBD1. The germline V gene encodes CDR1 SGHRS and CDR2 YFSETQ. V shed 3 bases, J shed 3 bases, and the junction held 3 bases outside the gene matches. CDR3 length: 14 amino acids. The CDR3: CASSSGQTNQPQHF. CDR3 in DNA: TGCGCCAGCAGCTCGGGACAGACCAATCAGCCCCAGCATTTT.

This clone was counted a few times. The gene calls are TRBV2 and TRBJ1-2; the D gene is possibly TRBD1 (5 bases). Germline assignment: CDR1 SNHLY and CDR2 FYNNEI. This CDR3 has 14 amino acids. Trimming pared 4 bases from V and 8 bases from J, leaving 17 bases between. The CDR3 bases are TGTGCCAGCAGTGGCAGGGAAACATTGTGGGGCTACACCTTC. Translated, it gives CASSGRETLWGYTF.

The CDR3 loop is CASSSGLLGTDTQYF. The CDR3 coding sequence is TGTGCCAGCAGCTCTGGACTTCTTGGCACAGATACGCAGTATTTT. This sequence joins TRBV7-3 and TRBJ2-3, with D possibly TRBD2 on 5 matching bases. Germline V CDR1 and CDR2: SGHTA, FQGTGA. Trimming took 4 bases from V and 1 from J, leaving 12 bases between them. This CDR3 is 15 amino acids long.

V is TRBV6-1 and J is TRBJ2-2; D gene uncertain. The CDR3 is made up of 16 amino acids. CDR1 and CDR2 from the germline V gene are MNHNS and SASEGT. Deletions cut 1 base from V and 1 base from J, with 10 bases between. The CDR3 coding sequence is TGTGCCAGCAGTGAAGGTGTCTGGCAGAACACCGGGGAGCTGTTTTTT. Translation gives CASSEGVWQNTGELFF.

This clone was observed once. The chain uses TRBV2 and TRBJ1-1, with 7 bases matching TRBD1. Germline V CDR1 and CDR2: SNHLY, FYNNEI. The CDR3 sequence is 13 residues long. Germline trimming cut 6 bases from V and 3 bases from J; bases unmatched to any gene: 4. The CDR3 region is CASRVTGDTEAFF. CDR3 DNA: TGTGCCAGCAGAGTAACAGGGGACACTGAAGCTTTCTTT.

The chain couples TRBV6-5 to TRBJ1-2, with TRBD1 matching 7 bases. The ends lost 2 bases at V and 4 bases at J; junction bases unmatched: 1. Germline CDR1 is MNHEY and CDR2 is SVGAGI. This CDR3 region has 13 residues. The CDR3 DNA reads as TGTGCCAGCAGTTACGAGGGGGCCTATGGCTACACCTTC. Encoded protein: CASSYEGAYGYTF.

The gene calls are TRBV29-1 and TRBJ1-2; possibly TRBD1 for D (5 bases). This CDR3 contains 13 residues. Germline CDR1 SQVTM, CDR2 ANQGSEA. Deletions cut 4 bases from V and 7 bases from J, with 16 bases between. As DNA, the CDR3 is TGCAGCGTTGTTTTGGACACGATTGCTGGCTACACCTTC. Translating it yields CSVVLDTIAGYTF.